Shown below are 6 T cell receptor beta chains from a single sample sequenced in a study of blood T cells in healthy people across ages. Sample-barcoded 5' priming and a J-beta primer mix drove a second PCR of about 7 to 11 cycles. One entry per CDR3 protein, called by TCRdb with MiXCR from the 5' RACE reads. The table lists fewer than 800,000 distinct CDR3 sequences, just under 25% of them singletons. This sample was shared with a second study, whose subject was T cells of mothers and their children.

Sequenced: blood. Receptor source: a boy younger than 18 in good health.

The rearrangement joins TRBV24-1 to TRBJ2-3, with D perhaps matching TRBD2 (5 bases). V was pared by 4 bases and J by 0 bases, with 19 bases between. The CDR3 runs 18 residues. The germline CDR1 and CDR2 sequences are KGHDR and SFDVKD. CDR3 nucleotide sequence: TGTGCCACCAGTGAACTCGGGGTGGAGCGCCAAAGCACAGATACGCAGTATTTT. As protein: CATSELGVERQSTDTQYF.

This clonotype was found once. The V gene is TRBV6-1, the J gene TRBJ2-3, with D perhaps matching TRBD2 (6 bases). CDR3 length equals 15 residues. Per germline, CDR1 MNHNS and CDR2 SASEGT. The ends were cut back, 1 base at V and 5 bases at J, with 13 bases in the middle. The CDR3 DNA sequence: TGTGCCAGCAGTGAAGTCTCGGGGGATTTAGATACGCAGTATTTT. This gives the protein CASSEVSGDLDTQYF.

The chain employs TRBV3-1 and TRBJ2-5; possibly TRBD1 for D (6 bases). The V gene's germline CDR1 is LGHDT and CDR2 YNNKEL (reference sequence). Trimming cost V 4 bases and J 4 bases, with 16 bases left between them. CDR3 length: 15 amino acids. DNA of the CDR3: TGTGCCAGCAGCCCCGTAGGGGGTACGGGAGAGACCCAGTACTTC. Its translation is CASSPVGGTGETQYF.

The V and J genes are TRBV20-1 and TRBJ2-3; TRBD2 aligns across 9 bases. The CDR3 runs to 13 residues. Germline assignment: CDR1 DFQATT and CDR2 SNEGSKA (reference sequence). Germline trimming cut 6 bases from V and 3 bases from J; bases unmatched to any gene: 4. CDR3 nucleotide sequence: TGCAGTGCCCCAGCGGGGGGAACAGATACGCAGTATTTT. Encoded protein: CSAPAGGTDTQYF.

CDR3 nucleotide sequence: TGTGCCAGCAGCTTAGGTCGTCCAAACGAGCAGTACTTC. It yields the protein CASSLGRPNEQYF. The chain has TRBV7-9 and TRBJ2-7, with D unclear. V was trimmed by 1 base and J by 5 bases, leaving 9 bases between them. The CDR3 contains 13 residues. Per germline, CDR1 SEHNR and CDR2 FQNEAQ (reference sequence).

This CDR3 is CASSPPGPQGGAEAFF. Written as DNA, the CDR3 is TGTGCCAGCAGTCCCCCCGGACCTCAGGGGGGGGCTGAAGCTTTCTTT. The chain combines TRBV28 with TRBJ1-1; TRBD1 aligns across 7 bases. Germline V gene sequence: CDR1 MDHEN, CDR2 SYDVKM. The junction had 15 bases not matched to a gene; V was cut back by 5 bases and J by 6 bases. The CDR3 is made up of 16 amino acids.